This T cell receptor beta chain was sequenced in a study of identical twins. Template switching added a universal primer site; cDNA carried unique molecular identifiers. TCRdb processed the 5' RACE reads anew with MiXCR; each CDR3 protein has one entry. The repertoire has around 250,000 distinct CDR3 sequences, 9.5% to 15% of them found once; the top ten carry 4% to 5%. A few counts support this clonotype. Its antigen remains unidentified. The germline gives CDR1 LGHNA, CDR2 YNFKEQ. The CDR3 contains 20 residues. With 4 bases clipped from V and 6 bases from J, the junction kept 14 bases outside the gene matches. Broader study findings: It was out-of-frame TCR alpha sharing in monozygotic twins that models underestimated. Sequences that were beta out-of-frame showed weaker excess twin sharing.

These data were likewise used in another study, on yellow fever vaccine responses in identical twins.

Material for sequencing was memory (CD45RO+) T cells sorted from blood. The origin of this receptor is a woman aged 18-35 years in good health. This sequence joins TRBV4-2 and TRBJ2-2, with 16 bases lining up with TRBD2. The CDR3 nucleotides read TGTGCCAGCAGCCCCCAAGGGACTAGCGGGGGGGAAGGGGACGCCGGGGAGCTGTTTTTT. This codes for CASSPQGTSGGEGDAGELFF.